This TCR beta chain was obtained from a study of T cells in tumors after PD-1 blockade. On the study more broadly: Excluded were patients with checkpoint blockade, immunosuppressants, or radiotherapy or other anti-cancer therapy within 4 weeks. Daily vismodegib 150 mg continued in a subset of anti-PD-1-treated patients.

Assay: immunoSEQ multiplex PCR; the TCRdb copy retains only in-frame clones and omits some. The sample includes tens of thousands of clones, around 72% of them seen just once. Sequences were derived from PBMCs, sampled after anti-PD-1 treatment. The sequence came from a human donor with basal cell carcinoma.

CDR3 nucleotides: TGTGCCAGCAGTTTAGGACAGGGGTATGGCTACACCTTC. Translated, it gives CASSLGQGYGYTF. The chain employs TRBV12-3 or TRBV12-4 and TRBJ1-2; 8 bases fit TRBD1. V shed 1 base, J shed 5 bases, and the junction held 0 bases outside the gene matches. This CDR3 contains 13 residues.